This T cell receptor (beta chain) emerged from a study of control samples from healthy donors and cancer patients. Sequencing was performed with immunoSEQ multiplex PCR; in TCRdb, only in-frame clones are kept and a portion is missing. The sample has fewer than 200,000 clones; 90% are singletons. This CDR3 is built from 11 residues. V lost 3 bases and J lost 4, with 4 bases in between. Germline V gene lookup returns CDR1 SQVTM and CDR2 ANQGSEA. Comment on this clone: Other nucleotide sequences in the sample specify the same CDR3.

Material for sequencing was blood. The gene calls are TRBV29-1 and TRBJ2-1, with unresolved D. This clonotype was sampled from a woman in her 50s in good health. CDR3 bases: TGCAGCGTTGAGGAATACAATGAGCAGTTCTTC. Amino acids: CSVEEYNEQFF.